These T cell receptor beta chains were read from a single sample in a study of graft-versus-host responses after intestinal transplantation. No antigen has been assigned to these receptors. The assay was immunoSEQ multiplex PCR, and TCRdb's table has in-frame clones only and misses some. The sample consists of around 89,000 clones, around 93% of them appearing once. This specimen consisted of unstimulated CD8+ T cells sorted from spleen or lymph node cells, obtained before transplant. The receptors derive from a human donor who was the organ donor for an intestinal transplant. The CDR3 runs from the conserved cysteine through the conserved F or W. The D gene is left open where the match is weak. The size field is filled for only some rows; it gives once, few, many or a size class.

TRBJ2-7,NA,NA,TRBV9,TGTGCCAGCAGCGTAGGTGGGGAGAGCTCCTACGAGCAGTACTTC,CASSVGGESSYEQYF
TRBJ2-2,NA,NA,TRBV27,TGTGCCAGCAGTTTATCGGTCCGGGGGGAGCTGTTTTTT,CASSLSVRGELFF
TRBJ2-3,NA,NA,TRBV27,TGTGCCAGCAGTTTACAGGGTCCAGATACGCAGTATTTT,CASSLQGPDTQYF
TRBJ2-7,NA,TRBD2,TRBV28,TGTGCCAGCAGCAAACTAGCGGGGGGGTATTACGAGCAGTACTTC,CASSKLAGGYYEQYF
TRBJ2-3,NA,TRBD2,TRBV13,TGTGCCAGCAGCCATTGGACTAGCGGGGATACGCAGTATTTT,CASSHWTSGDTQYF
TRBJ2-5,NA,NA,TRBV9,TGTGCCACCAAACTCTTAGGACAGCTCGGAGGATCACAAGAGACCCAGTACTTC,CATKLLGQLGGSQETQYF
TRBJ1-4,few,NA,TRBV19,TGTGCCAGCCGATCCGGGGTGGAAAAACTGTTTTTT,CASRSGVEKLFF
TRBJ2-5,NA,NA,TRBV28,TGTGCCAGCAGTTTAATCTGGGACGGAGGGGAGACCCAGTACTTC,CASSLIWDGGETQYF
TRBJ2-6,NA,NA,TRBV27,TGTGCCAGCAGTTCCCTCCCAGACTCTGGGGCCAACGTCCTGACTTTC,CASSSLPDSGANVLTF
TRBJ2-7,NA,TRBD2,TRBV4-2,TGTGCCAGCACCCTGGGGGGGGGTCTATCCTACGAGCAGTACTTC,CASTLGGGLSYEQYF
TRBJ2-7,NA,TRBD1,TRBV9,TGTGCCAGCAGCGAACGACAGGGGAGCTCCTACGAGCAGTACTTC,CASSERQGSSYEQYF
TRBJ1-3,NA,NA,TRBV28,TGTGCCAGCGCAACAGAACTCTCTGGAAACACCATATATTTT,CASATELSGNTIYF
TRBJ2-5,NA,TRBD2,TRBV7-2,TGTGCCAGCAGCCCCACGGGGGGGCGCGGGGAGACCCAGTACTTC,CASSPTGGRGETQYF
TRBJ2-1,NA,NA,TRBV7-9,TGTGCCAGCAGTGGAGCCAATGAGCAGTTCTTC,CASSGANEQFF
TRBJ2-1,NA,NA,TRBV5-1,TGCGCCAGCAGCGTGAGGTGGCCTGCCCCTAGCGCTGAGCAGTTCTTC,CASSVRWPAPSAEQFF
TRBJ2-5,once,NA,TRBV7-9,TGTGCCGGCCCACCTGGAGGGGAGACCCAGTACTTC,CAGPPGGETQYF
TRBJ2-5,NA,TRBD2,TRBV5-1,TGCGCCAGCAGCTTGGCCGTAGGGACTAGTCGAGAGACCCAGTACTTC,CASSLAVGTSRETQYF
TRBJ1-1,NA,NA,TRBV5-5,TGTGCCAGCAGCTTGGACAGATCCTACACTGAAGCTTTCTTT,CASSLDRSYTEAFF
TRBJ1-2,NA,NA,TRBV19,TGTGCCAGTAGTATGACGACAACCTATGGCTACACCTTC,CASSMTTTYGYTF
TRBJ1-2,NA,NA,TRBV7-6,TGTGCCAGCAGCCCCCGGGGAGGCTCCTATGGCTACACCTTC,CASSPRGGSYGYTF
TRBJ1-1,NA,NA,TRBV19,TGTGCCAGTAGTATTTGGGGGCTGAACACTGAAGCTTTCTTT,CASSIWGLNTEAFF
TRBJ1-1,NA,NA,TRBV27,TGTGCCAGCACCGACAGAAGGAACACTGAAGCTTTCTTT,CASTDRRNTEAFF
TRBJ2-6,NA,NA,TRBV28,TGTGCCAGCAGCCGACTCCCCACAGGGGTCGGGGGCAACGTCCTGACTTTC,CASSRLPTGVGGNVLTF
TRBJ2-1,NA,TRBD1,TRBV7-2,TGTGCCAGCAGCATCACAGGGGGGTCCTACAATGAGCAGTTCTTC,CASSITGGSYNEQFF
TRBJ2-1,NA,TRBD2,TRBV7-3,TGTGCCAGCAGCTTTAGCGGGGGGTACAATGAGCAGTTCTTC,CASSFSGGYNEQFF
TRBJ1-1,NA,NA,TRBV20-1,TGCAGTGCTCTCCGGGTCACTGAAGCTTTCTTT,CSALRVTEAFF
TRBJ2-7,few,TRBD2,TRBV27,TGTGCCAGCAGTTTATCGGGGGGGTACGAGCAGTACTTC,CASSLSGGYEQYF
TRBJ2-3,NA,TRBD1,TRBV10-3,TGTGCCATCAGTGAGTCAGGGTGGACAGGGGAAAGCACAGATACGCAGTATTTT,CAISESGWTGESTDTQYF
TRBJ1-6,NA,TRBD1,TRBV6-6,TGTGCCAGCAGTTACTTAGGGGGCGATTCACCCCTCCACTTT,CASSYLGGDSPLHF
TRBJ1-2,NA,NA,TRBV9,TGTGCCAGCAGCGGGGTTCGAGACACCAACTATGGCTACACCTTC,CASSGVRDTNYGYTF
TRBJ1-5,once,NA,TRBV2,TGTGCCAGCAGCGGGGGGCAGCCCCAGCATTTT,CASSGGQPQHF
TRBJ2-5,NA,TRBD2,TRBV7-9,TGTGCCAGCAGCTTTGGGGCTAGCGGGGGAGAGACCCAGTACTTC,CASSFGASGGETQYF
TRBJ1-6,NA,TRBD1,TRBV5-4,TGTGCCAGCAGTAAGGGCGGACAGGGCTCCTCACCCCTCCACTTT,CASSKGGQGSSPLHF
TRBJ2-5,NA,NA,TRBV2,TGTGCCAGCAGTGTGTCGCTACAAGAGACCCAGTACTTC,CASSVSLQETQYF
TRBJ2-7,NA,NA,TRBV9,TGTGCCAGCAGCGTAGATCTGGGGAGTTTGGGCTACGAGCAGTACTTC,CASSVDLGSLGYEQYF
TRBJ2-1,NA,TRBD2,TRBV7-3,TGTGCCAGCAGCTTAACAGGGGAGGGGGAGCAGTTCTTC,CASSLTGEGEQFF
TRBJ1-4,NA,NA,TRBV2,TGTGCCAGCAGTGAAGGACAGCTTAATGAAAAACTGTTTTTT,CASSEGQLNEKLFF
TRBJ1-1,once,TRBD1,TRBV7-8,TGTGCCAGCAGCTCCCCCGCGGCGAAAGGGGGCCCGGTCGGGACTGAAGCTTTCTTT,CASSSPAAKGGPVGTEAFF
TRBJ2-6,once,NA,TRBV6-5,TGTGCCAGCAGTTACCTTTACCCAGGGAGGCGCCACGTCCTGACTTTC,CASSYLYPGRRHVLTF
TRBJ2-7,NA,TRBD1,TRBV10-3,TGTGCCATCAGCCTTACTTGGACAGGTATGAACTACGAGCAGTACTTC,CAISLTWTGMNYEQYF
TRBJ1-4,NA,TRBD1,TRBV4-1,TGCGCCAGCAGCCGAGGGACAGCAACTAATGAAAAACTGTTTTTT,CASSRGTATNEKLFF
TRBJ2-7,NA,TRBD2,TRBV4-1,TGCGCCAGCAGCCCGGGACTAGCGGGGACCTACGAGCAGTACTTC,CASSPGLAGTYEQYF
TRBJ1-4,NA,TRBD1,TRBV5-8,TGTGCCAGCAGCTTTATCGGGACCGGGACAGGGGATTTGGTTTTT,CASSFIGTGTGDLVF
TRBJ2-7,NA,NA,TRBV18,TGTGCCAGCGCGGGACGGTCGTACGAGCAGTACTTC,CASAGRSYEQYF
TRBJ1-5,few,NA,TRBV9,TGTGCCAGCAGCGCCACTTTTGGAGGAGGGAATCAGCCCCAGCATTTT,CASSATFGGGNQPQHF
TRBJ2-1,NA,TRBD1,TRBV4-1,TGCGCCAGCAGCCAACAAGACAGGGGGCCGTACAATGAGCAGTTCTTC,CASSQQDRGPYNEQFF
TRBJ2-5,NA,TRBD2,TRBV4-3,TGCGCCAGCAGCCAAGATTGGGGAGGGGCAGGAGAGACCCAGTACTTC,CASSQDWGGAGETQYF
TRBJ1-2,NA,NA,TRBV6-5,TGTGCCAGCAGTTACAACAAAAACTATGGCTACACCTTC,CASSYNKNYGYTF
TRBJ2-4,NA,NA,TRBV5-1,TGCGCCAGCAGCTTCCCTGGGGGGATGGAAGCCAAAAACATTCAGTACTTC,CASSFPGGMEAKNIQYF
TRBJ2-7,NA,TRBD1,TRBV19,TGTGCCAGTAGTCATGCCGGGACAGACTTTTACGAGCAGTACTTC,CASSHAGTDFYEQYF
TRBJ1-2,NA,NA,TRBV10-3,TGTGCCATCAGTGATGACTGGGAGTGGAATGGCTACACCTTC,CAISDDWEWNGYTF
TRBJ2-7,NA,TRBD1,TRBV7-4,TGTGCCATTTCCGGGACAGGGTCCTACGAGCAGTACTTC,CAISGTGSYEQYF